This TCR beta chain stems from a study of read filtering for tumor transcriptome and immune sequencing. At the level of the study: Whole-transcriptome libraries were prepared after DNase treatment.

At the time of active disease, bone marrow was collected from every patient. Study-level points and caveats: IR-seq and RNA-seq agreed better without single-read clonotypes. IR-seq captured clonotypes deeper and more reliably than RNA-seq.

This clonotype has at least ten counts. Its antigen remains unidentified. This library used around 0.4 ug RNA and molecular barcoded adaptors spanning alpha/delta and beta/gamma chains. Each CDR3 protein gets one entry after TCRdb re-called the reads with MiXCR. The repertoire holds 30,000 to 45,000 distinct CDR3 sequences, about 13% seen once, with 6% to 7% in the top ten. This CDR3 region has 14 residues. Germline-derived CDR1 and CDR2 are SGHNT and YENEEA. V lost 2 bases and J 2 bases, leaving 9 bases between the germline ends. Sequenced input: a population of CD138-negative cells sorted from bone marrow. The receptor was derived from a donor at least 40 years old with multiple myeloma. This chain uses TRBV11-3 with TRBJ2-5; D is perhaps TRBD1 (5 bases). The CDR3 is CASSLRTIQETQYF. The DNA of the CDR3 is TGTGCCAGCAGCTTAAGGACAATTCAAGAGACCCAGTACTTC.